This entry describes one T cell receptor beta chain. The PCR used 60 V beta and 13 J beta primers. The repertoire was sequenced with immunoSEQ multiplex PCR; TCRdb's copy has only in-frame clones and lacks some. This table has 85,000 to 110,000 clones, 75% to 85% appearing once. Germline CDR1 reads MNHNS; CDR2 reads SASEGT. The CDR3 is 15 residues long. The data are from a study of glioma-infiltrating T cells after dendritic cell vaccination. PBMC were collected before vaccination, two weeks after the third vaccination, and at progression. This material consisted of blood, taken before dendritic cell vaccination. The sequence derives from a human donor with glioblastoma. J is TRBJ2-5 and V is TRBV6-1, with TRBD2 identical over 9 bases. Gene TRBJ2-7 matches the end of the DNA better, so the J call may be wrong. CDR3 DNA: TGTGCCAGCAGTGCTGACAACGGCGGGGGGGACGAGCAGTACTTC. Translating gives CASSADNGGGDEQYF.